Included here is one T cell receptor beta chain sequence, with context. Compared with germline, one end of the junction differs, possibly owing to a read error. This sample stems from a study of T cells in Graves' hyperthyroidism and ophthalmopathy. The TCR beta CDR3 regions underwent amplification using RNA transcripts as the source. First-round RT-PCR of the TCR CDR3 relied on the HTBI primer set. TCRdb fed the multiplex PCR reads into MiXCR, producing one record per CDR3 protein. The sample shows under 350,000 distinct CDR3 sequences, about an eighth of them seen only once. Isolation of PBMCs was performed on about 10 ml fresh peripheral blood. The CDR3 loop spans 18 amino acids. From germline, CDR1 is LNHDA and CDR2 SQIVND (reference sequence).

Sequenced input: blood. The receptor was isolated from a woman aged 25-40 years with Graves' hyperthyroidism that later progressed to Graves' ophthalmopathy. J is TRBJ2-1 and V is TRBV19; TRBD2 matches at 11 bases. CDR3 sequence: CAGSIGGLAESSYNEQFF. The CDR3 bases are TGTGCCGGTAGTATAGGGGGACTAGCGGAGAGCTCCTACAATGAGCAGTTCTTC.